This T cell receptor (beta chain) was retrieved from a study of vaccination and CD4 T cells after COVID-19. For the study at large: A CEFX pool, an HIV-1 Nef pool, or no peptide went to control cultures.

The treatment denotes: approximately 9-day PBMC culture with coronavirus spike peptide pools or control peptides (ViraFEST assay). The CDR3 has 13 amino acids. V dropped 5 bases and J dropped 3 bases, with 10 bases sitting between them. Germline CDR1 reads MNHNS; CDR2 reads SASEGT. Of note for this clonotype: Its antigen is unidentified.

At the Johns Hopkins FTIC core, DNA taken from cultured CD4+ T cells was sequenced by way of the Oncomine TCR Beta short-read assay. From the PCR reads, TCRdb called clonotypes with MiXCR, one entry per CDR3 protein. The sample has roughly 20,000 distinct CDR3 sequences; 44% are singletons. This receptor was obtained from a human donor who had recovered from COVID-19. The sequenced sample was CD4+ T cells from blood, cultured in vitro, obtained before SARS-CoV-2 vaccination. The rearrangement uses TRBV6-1 and TRBJ1-2; the D is unclear. CDR3 amino acids: CASSPTEDYGYTF. CDR3 bases: TGTGCCAGCAGTCCTACAGAGGACTATGGCTACACCTTC.